Listed here are 5 T cell receptor beta chains from one sample, sequenced in a study of Tregs in tolerant kidney transplant recipients. Assay: immunoSEQ multiplex PCR; the TCRdb copy retains only in-frame clones and omits some. The table has around 230,000 clones, about 80% seen once. The specimen was CD4+ T cells from blood. All receptors derive from a human donor in good health.

The chain carries TRBV18 and TRBJ2-3; D is undetermined. Trimming stripped 0 bases from V and 6 bases from J, with 13 bases between. This CDR3 comprises 15 residues. From germline, CDR1 is KGHSH and CDR2 LQKENI. The CDR3 reads CASSPPSLQGDTQYF. The CDR3 bases are TGTGCCAGCTCACCACCGTCCCTCCAAGGGGATACGCAGTATTTT.

This rearrangement joins TRBV12-5 to TRBJ2-2, with 7 nucleotides matching TRBD1. The V gene's germline CDR1 is LGHNT and CDR2 FRNRAP. Unmatched junction bases numbered 5, after V lost 0 bases and J lost 4 bases. This CDR3 comprises 16 residues. The CDR3 here is CASGLVRGLSTGELFF. The CDR3 coding sequence is TGTGCTAGTGGTTTGGTAAGGGGGCTAAGCACCGGGGAGCTGTTTTTT.

The CDR3 loop is CASKHLAPDTQYF. CDR3 in DNA: TGTGCCAGCAAGCACCTAGCCCCAGATACGCAGTATTTT. This chain connects TRBV25-1 to TRBJ2-3; a possible D gene is TRBD2 (5 bases). The CDR3 loop spans 13 amino acids. V gave up 7 bases and J gave up 4 bases, with 12 bases separating them. Germline V gene lookup returns CDR1 MGHDK and CDR2 SYGVNS.

The rearrangement links TRBV5-5 to TRBJ2-1, with D unclear. Trimming pared 2 bases from V and 8 bases from J, leaving 17 bases between. Germline V CDR1 and CDR2: SGHKS, YYEKEE (reference sequence). CDR3 length: 15 residues. The chain's CDR3 is CASSLTPGLFDEQFF. As DNA, the CDR3 is TGTGCCAGCAGCTTAACTCCGGGCTTATTTGATGAGCAGTTCTTC.

The genes are TRBV21-1 and TRBJ1-4; the table's D call TRBD1 went unverified against the DNA. TRBV21-1 is described as a pseudogene. The CDR3 is 16 residues long. The CDR3 DNA is TGTGCCAGCAGCAAAATCGGACAGGAGGAGAATGAAAAACTGTTTTTT. Translated, it gives CASSKIGQEENEKLFF.